This T cell receptor beta chain was captured by sequencing in a study of OX40 agonist ivuxolimab in advanced cancers. Study-wide context: Ivuxolimab, an antibody that agonizes OX40 (CD134), was administered to the patients. Those treated in dose escalation had hepatocellular carcinoma, melanoma, renal cell cancer or head and neck cancer. General study findings and limits: Certain nonresponding patients likewise had low normalized T-cell clonal expansion. More expanded clones were seen, on average, in CD8+ T cells than in CD4+.

Germline lookup yields CDR1 MNHNY and CDR2 SVGAGI (reference sequence). V lost 6 bases and J lost 3, with 9 bases in between. This CDR3 is 12 amino acids long. As regards this clone: Its specificity is unknown.

Profiling relied on immunoSEQ multiplex PCR, and the TCRdb table lists in-frame clones only, not all of them. Among 45,000 to 60,000 clones, about nine tenths were seen once, and the ten largest hold 10% to 15%. This clonotype was sampled from an adult with an advanced solid tumor such as melanoma, head and neck, liver or kidney cancer. This chain uses TRBV6-6 with TRBJ2-7; D might be TRBD2 (6 bases). The source material was CD4+ or CD8+ T cells sorted from blood, sampled in a trial of the OX40 agonist ivuxolimab. The CDR3 DNA reads as TGTGCCAGCAGGGACGGGGGCTACGAGCAGTACTTC. Its translation is CASRDGGYEQYF.